This TCR beta chain appears in the sequencing data of a study of graft-versus-host responses after intestinal transplantation. Across the study: Recipients had transplants, and these were multivisceral, liver-intestinal, or isolated intestinal. Anti-thymocyte globulin induction was given to all recipients, followed by tacrolimus and steroids for three to four years. Study observations and caveats: Allografts from individuals with graft-donor T cell macrochimerism displayed high graft-versus-host to host-versus-graft clonal ratios. Recipient bone marrow held GvH clones, some seen earlier in ileum or blood.

In regard to this clone: Its target is not known.

Some clones are missing from TCRdb's copy, which holds only in-frame ones; the method was immunoSEQ multiplex PCR. The repertoire holds some 88,000 clones, 90% to 95% seen once, with roughly 2% in the top ten. Trimming took off 6 bases at V and 4 bases at J, with 12 bases between the two ends. This CDR3 is built from 13 residues. The germline V gene has CDR1 LNHDA and CDR2 SQIVND (reference sequence). V gene TRBV19 combines with J gene TRBJ1-1; a possible D gene is TRBD1 (6 bases). The sequenced sample was unstimulated CD8+ T cells sorted from spleen or lymph node cells, obtained before intestinal transplant. The origin of this receptor is a human donor who received an intestinal transplant. Here the CDR3 reads CASSLIGGTEAFF. In DNA, the CDR3 is TGTGCCAGTAGCTTAATAGGGGGCACTGAAGCTTTCTTT.